A single sample is the source of the 24 T cell receptor beta chains below, sequenced in a study of neurological immune-mediated disorders. TCRdb redid the calling of the 5' RACE reads with MiXCR, one entry per CDR3 protein. In the table there are approximately 48,000 distinct CDR3 sequences, 3% of which are singletons. Specimen: PBMCs. These receptors were obtained from a woman between 50 and 59 years old with multiple sclerosis.

This clonotype was recorded at least ten times. V gene TRBV28 combines with J gene TRBJ1-3; TRBD1 matches 9 bases. The CDR3 sequence is 16 residues long. Looked up from germline, CDR1 is MDHEN and CDR2 is SYDVKM. Trimming took 5 bases from V and 7 from J; bases not matched to a gene: 12. Written as DNA, the CDR3 is TGTGCCAGCAGTCCCTTACGGGACAGGGCAGCCAACACCATATATTTT. This translates into CASSPLRDRAANTIYF.

This clonotype was observed a handful of times. The J gene is TRBJ2-7, the V gene TRBV12-3 or TRBV12-4; 8 bases are a match to TRBD2. V was pared by 6 bases and J by 3 bases, with 7 bases of the junction left unmatched. This CDR3 has 14 residues. The CDR3 DNA reads as TGTGCCAGCAGAATAGCGGGAAGAGGCTACGAGCAGTACTTC. This encodes CASRIAGRGYEQYF.

This clonotype was detected ten times or more. The rearrangement uses TRBV12-3 or TRBV12-4 and TRBJ1-5; D possibly corresponds to TRBD1 (6 bases). V was trimmed by 5 bases and J by 6 bases, leaving 11 bases between them. The CDR3 is 13 residues long. Here the CDR3 DNA reads TGTGCCAGCAGTCAGGGGTTGGGTCAGCCCCAGCATTTT. As protein: CASSQGLGQPQHF.

This clonotype was seen many times. The chain couples TRBV12-3 or TRBV12-4 to TRBJ2-3; D is unclear. The CDR3 consists of 15 residues. Trimming pared 2 bases from V and 0 bases from J, leaving 9 bases between. The CDR3 reads CASSLRSPSTDTQYF. The CDR3 nucleotides read TGTGCCAGCAGTTTAAGGAGTCCTAGCACAGATACGCAGTATTTT.

In its sample, this clonotype was seen many times. The V call is TRBV5-1, the J call TRBJ2-3; D gene ambiguous. The CDR3 is 16 residues long. V lost 0 bases and J 4 bases, leaving 15 bases between the germline ends. CDR1 is SGHRS and CDR2 is YFSETQ in the germline V gene. The CDR3 DNA is TGCGCCAGCAGCTTGGCCGTGAAATCTGGCTCAGATACGCAGTATTTT. Its protein is CASSLAVKSGSDTQYF.

This clonotype was detected many times. The chain combines TRBV7-8 with TRBJ2-5; 8 bases line up with TRBD2. CDR3 length: 17 amino acids. Germline V gene data show CDR1 as SGHVS and CDR2 as FQNEAQ. V was clipped by 4 bases and J by 1 base; unmatched bases: 11. The CDR3 sequence: CASSSLLGGGSQETQYF. In DNA form, the CDR3 reads TGTGCCAGCAGCTCCCTTCTCGGCGGGGGGTCCCAAGAGACCCAGTACTTC.

This clonotype was seen repeatedly, ten times or more. The J gene is TRBJ2-5, the V gene TRBV28; 12 bases map to TRBD2. V trimming: 8 bases; J trimming: 2 bases; junction bases outside the gene matches: 15. CDR3 length: 18 amino acids. Germline V gene data show CDR1 as MDHEN and CDR2 as SYDVKM. CDR3 in DNA: TGTGCCAGCCACCCGGGCCTAGCGGGAGGGCCTGTACAAGAGACCCAGTACTTC. Its translation: CASHPGLAGGPVQETQYF.

This clonotype has at least ten counts. The genes are TRBV28 and TRBJ1-5; D call uncertain. Germline CDR1 is MDHEN and CDR2 is SYDVKM. This CDR3 region has 14 residues. V lost 6 bases and J 0 bases, leaving 9 bases between the germline ends. CDR3 bases: TGTGCCAGCAGAACGACTTATAGCAATCAGCCCCAGCATTTT. It is translated as CASRTTYSNQPQHF.

This clonotype was seen repeatedly, ten times or more. V and J are TRBV7-9 and TRBJ2-7; 9 bases fit TRBD1. CDR3 length equals 15 residues. The germline CDR1 and CDR2 sequences are SEHNR and FQNEAQ (reference sequence). The V gene end was trimmed by 5 bases and the J gene end by 2 bases; junction bases not matched to a gene: 7. The CDR3 spells CASSPDRGRAYEQYF. The CDR3 DNA reads as TGTGCCAGCAGCCCGGACAGGGGAAGAGCCTACGAGCAGTACTTC.

This clonotype was seen repeatedly, ten times or more. The chain's CDR3 is CSAHRSGLDEQYV. The CDR3 DNA follows: TGCAGTGCGCACCGATCGGGACTCGACGAGCAGTACGTC. V usage is TRBV20-1 and J usage is TRBJ2-7, with a possible D match to TRBD2 (6 bases). Germline-derived CDR1 and CDR2 are DFQATT and SNEGSKA (reference sequence). The CDR3 spans 13 residues. The V and J ends lost 6 bases and 5 bases respectively, with 17 bases between them.

This clonotype was counted at least ten times. The chain combines TRBV7-2 with TRBJ2-3; 12 nucleotides agree with TRBD2. Germline V gives CDR1 SGHTA, CDR2 FQGNSA. The CDR3 has 16 amino acids. V lost 7 bases, J lost 2 bases, and 7 bases stayed unmatched. CDR3 region: CASIKLAGGSTDTQYF. The CDR3 nucleotides read TGTGCCAGCATAAAACTAGCGGGAGGATCCACAGATACGCAGTATTTT.

This clonotype qualifies as large. The genes are TRBV4-1 and TRBJ1-4, with D unresolved. CDR3 length: 14 residues. Trimming pared 0 bases from V and 8 bases from J, leaving 10 bases between. CDR1 MGHRA and CDR2 YSYEKL come from the germline V gene. Here the CDR3 DNA reads TGCGCCAGCAGCCAAGAGAACGAGGAGGAAAAACTGTTTTTT. This encodes CASSQENEEEKLFF.

The table lists this clonotype with many counts. The V and J genes are TRBV28 and TRBJ2-5, with D maybe TRBD2 (5 bases). This CDR3 is built from 15 residues. V lost 5 bases to trimming and J lost 1 base, with 14 bases between them. Germline V gene lookup returns CDR1 MDHEN and CDR2 SYDVKM. The CDR3 DNA sequence: TGTGCCAGCAGTCTCCCCCTAGCCGCCCAAGAGACCCAGTACTTC. Protein sequence: CASSLPLAAQETQYF.

This clonotype was picked up many times. V and J are TRBV7-2 and TRBJ1-2; D unresolved. Germline V gene sequence: CDR1 SGHTA, CDR2 FQGNSA. The CDR3 covers 13 residues. V lost 1 base to trimming and J lost 5 bases, with 8 bases between them. The CDR3, as DNA: TGTGCCAGCAGCTTAGTGGGGTCGTATGGCTACACCTTC. Amino acids: CASSLVGSYGYTF.

This clonotype was counted at least ten times. The chain carries TRBV5-1 and TRBJ1-2, with TRBD1 as a possible D gene (5 bases). Germline CDR1 reads SGHRS; CDR2 reads YFSETQ. Trimming left V 0 bases short and J 3 bases short, with 12 bases between. This CDR3 has 15 amino acids. CDR3 amino acids: CASSLAGGSHYGYTF. CDR3 nucleotide sequence: TGCGCCAGCAGCTTGGCTGGGGGGAGTCACTATGGCTACACCTTC. Filled out from reference TRBV5-1 and TRBJ1-2, the complete variable domain reads KAGVTQTPRYLIKTRGQQVTLSCSPISGHRSVSWYQQTPGQGLQFLFEYFSETQRNKGNFPGRFSGRQFSNSRSEMNVSTLELGDSALYLCASSLAGGSHYGYTFGSGTRLTVV.

This clonotype was observed many times. This chain links TRBV5-1 with TRBJ2-5; 10 bases match TRBD2. Germline CDR1 reads SGHRS; CDR2 reads YFSETQ. The CDR3 runs to 16 residues. Trimming cost V 1 base and J 3 bases; bases outside gene matches: 6. This chain's CDR3 is CASSLFTSGAEETQYF. The DNA for the CDR3 is TGCGCCAGCAGCTTGTTCACTAGCGGGGCTGAAGAGACCCAGTACTTC. The complete variable domain, with remaining parts taken from reference TRBV5-1 and TRBJ2-5, reads KAGVTQTPRYLIKTRGQQVTLSCSPISGHRSVSWYQQTPGQGLQFLFEYFSETQRNKGNFPGRFSGRQFSNSRSEMNVSTLELGDSALYLCASSLFTSGAEETQYFGPGTRLLVL.

This clonotype was counted at least ten times. The chain has TRBV20-1 and TRBJ2-3; a possible D gene is TRBD1 (5 bases). V shed 6 bases and J shed 4 bases, with 14 bases lying between them. CDR3 length: 13 amino acids. The germline V gene has CDR1 DFQATT and CDR2 SNEGSKA (reference sequence). The CDR3 region is CSAGVGSADTQYF. Here the CDR3 DNA reads TGCAGTGCAGGGGTGGGAAGCGCAGATACGCAGTATTTT.

This clonotype was recorded at least ten times. The chain is built from TRBV2 and TRBJ2-3; 11 positions match TRBD2. This CDR3 comprises 16 residues. Per germline, CDR1 SNHLY and CDR2 FYNNEI. V lost 5 bases and J lost 3; bases outside the gene matches: 7. The CDR3 nucleotides read TGTGCCAGCAGTAAATTGACTAGCGGGGAAACAGATACGCAGTATTTT. Translation: CASSKLTSGETDTQYF.

This clonotype was observed at least ten times. V usage is TRBV9 and J usage is TRBJ1-2, with 7 bases lining up with TRBD1. The CDR3 is 14 residues long. Trimming at V came to 0 bases and at J to 4 bases, leaving 3 bases not matched to a gene. Per the germline V gene, CDR1 is SGDLS and CDR2 is YYNGEE. The CDR3 DNA sequence: TGTGCCAGCAGCGTAGATGCAGGGGGCTATGGCTACACCTTC. Translating it yields CASSVDAGGYGYTF. Full variable domain (remainder filled in from reference TRBV9 and TRBJ1-2): DSGVTQTPKHLITATGQRVTLRCSPRSGDLSVYWYQQSLDQGLQFLIQYYNGEERAKGNILERFSAQQFPDLHSELNLSSLELGDSALYFCASSVDAGGYGYTFGSGTRLTVV.

This clonotype has ten or more counts. This sequence joins TRBV5-1 and TRBJ2-1; D is ambiguous. The CDR3 runs 14 residues. In germline, CDR1 is SGHRS, CDR2 YFSETQ. V lost 6 bases and J 7 bases, leaving 17 bases between the germline ends. The CDR3 is CASMKDEEPNEQFF. CDR3 DNA sequence: TGCGCCAGCATGAAGGACGAGGAACCGAATGAGCAGTTCTTC.

This clonotype showed up many times. The chain employs TRBV5-4 and TRBJ2-3; D perhaps matches TRBD2 (6 bases). The germline gives CDR1 SGHNT, CDR2 YYREEE (reference sequence). CDR3 length equals 15 residues. V was cut by 5 bases and J by 5 bases, with 18 bases left in between. In DNA form, the CDR3 reads TGTGCCAGCAGACCGGGACTCCCTGCCGGAGATACGCAGTATTTT. It codes for CASRPGLPAGDTQYF.

This clonotype was seen repeatedly, ten times or more. The J gene is TRBJ2-7, the V gene TRBV21-1. TRBV21-1 is given as a pseudogene. This CDR3 has 13 amino acids. The CDR3 DNA follows: TGTGCCAGCAGCAGGGCAGTGCTTTACGAGCAGTACGTC. Amino acids: CASSRAVLYEQYV.

This clonotype was picked up many times. The V call is TRBV2, the J call TRBJ1-5; TRBD1 matches at 7 bases. The length of the CDR3 is 13 residues. Germline-derived CDR1 and CDR2 are SNHLY and FYNNEI. V dropped 6 bases and J dropped 4; count of bases not matched to a gene: 3. The CDR3 DNA is TGTGCCAGCAGCCCACAGGGGAATCAGCCCCAGCATTTT. Amino acid sequence: CASSPQGNQPQHF.

In its sample, this clonotype ranks as medium-sized. CDR3 residues: CASSVTSDDTQYF. The DNA of the CDR3 is TGTGCCAGCAGTGTGACCAGCGACGATACGCAGTATTTT. The chain employs TRBV2 and TRBJ2-3, with D unclear. The CDR3 is made up of 13 amino acids. V was cut by 4 bases and J by 6 bases, with 11 bases left in between. Germline CDR1 and CDR2: SNHLY and FYNNEI.